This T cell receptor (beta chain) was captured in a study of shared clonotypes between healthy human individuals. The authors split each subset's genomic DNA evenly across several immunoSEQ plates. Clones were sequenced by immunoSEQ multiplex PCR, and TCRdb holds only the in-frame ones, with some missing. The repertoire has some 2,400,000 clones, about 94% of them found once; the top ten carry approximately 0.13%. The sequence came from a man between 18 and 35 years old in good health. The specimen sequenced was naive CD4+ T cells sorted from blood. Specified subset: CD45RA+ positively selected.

DNA for the CDR3: TGTGCCAGCAGCCTTGGACAAATCGGCATTTCACCCCTCCACTTT. Its protein product is CASSLGQIGISPLHF. This chain links TRBV27 with TRBJ1-6, with D perhaps TRBD1 (5 bases). CDR3 length: 15 residues. Trimming took 6 bases from V and 9 from J, leaving 18 bases between them. Looked up from germline, CDR1 is MNHEY and CDR2 is SMNVEV (reference sequence).